The clone carrying this TCR beta chain came up a few times. Its cognate antigen is unknown. Trimming took 0 bases from V and 6 from J; bases not matched to a gene: 5. The CDR3 consists of 16 residues. CDR1 and CDR2 from the germline V gene are SGDLS and YYNGEE. This record belongs to a study of OX40 agonist ivuxolimab in advanced cancers. In the study overall: The patients got ivuxolimab, which is an agonistic anti-OX40 (CD134) antibody. Participants, approximately 83% male, averaged roughly 60 years of age, ranging from 23 to 79.

Findings and caveats of the study: Averaging showed that CD8+ T cells had more expanded clones than CD4+ did.

Data came from immunoSEQ multiplex PCR; TCRdb stores just in-frame clones and leaves some out. Of 75,000 to 95,000 clones listed, roughly 90% are singletons. The rearrangement links TRBV9 to TRBJ2-2; 10 nucleotides line up with TRBD2. The sequence came from an adult with an advanced solid tumor such as melanoma, head and neck, liver or kidney cancer. The specimen was CD4+ or CD8+ T cells sorted from blood, collected in a trial of the OX40 agonist ivuxolimab. In DNA, the CDR3 is TGTGCCAGCAGCGTAGCTAGCGGGAGATGGCCCGGGGAGCTGTTTTTT. As protein: CASSVASGRWPGELFF.